A single sample is the source of the 8 T cell receptor beta chains below, sequenced in a study of shared clonotypes between healthy human individuals. Some clones are missing from TCRdb's copy, which holds only in-frame ones; the method was immunoSEQ multiplex PCR. The sample holds around 2,000,000 clones, about 95% seen once. Positively selected for CCR7, the CD45RO-negative cells used as naive CD8 cells excluded terminally differentiated effector memory CD45RA+ cells. The sequenced sample consisted of naive CD8+ T cells sorted from blood. Receptors were obtained from a man aged 18 to 29 in good health.

The chain uses TRBV27 and TRBJ2-7, with D uncertain. Germline V gene data show CDR1 as MNHEY and CDR2 as SMNVEV (reference sequence). This CDR3 is 14 amino acids long. The V end was cut by 5 bases, the J end by 0 bases, with 11 bases between. The CDR3 nucleotides read TGTGCCAGCAGTGTCAGTTCGAGCTCCTACGAGCAGTACTTC. Amino acid sequence: CASSVSSSSYEQYF.

This clone was found a few times. This CDR3 reads CASSTRTSGIYNEQFF. The CDR3 nucleotides read TGTGCCAGTAGTACCAGGACTAGCGGGATCTACAATGAGCAGTTCTTC. The chain couples TRBV19 to TRBJ2-1; 12 bases align to TRBD2. This CDR3 region has 16 residues. Germline trimming cut 4 bases from V and 3 bases from J; bases unmatched to any gene: 4. Looked up from germline, CDR1 is LNHDA and CDR2 is SQIVND (reference sequence).

The rearrangement joins TRBV7-6 to TRBJ2-1; TRBD1 agrees at 9 bases. The CDR3 extends over 16 amino acids. Germline lookup yields CDR1 SGHVS and CDR2 FNYEAQ. With V trimmed by 5 bases and J by 5 bases, 10 bases remained unmatched. DNA of the CDR3: TGTGCCAGCAGCGCATCCACAGGGGGCGCGAACAATGAGCAGTTCTTC. It encodes CASSASTGGANNEQFF.

This chain uses TRBV6-5 with TRBJ2-7; TRBD2 matches 9 bases. The germline gives CDR1 MNHEY, CDR2 SVGAGI. The CDR3 has 13 amino acids. V shed 6 bases and J 6 bases; nucleotides not matched to a gene: 6. CDR3 sequence (DNA): TGTGCCAGCAGCCCGGGACTAGCCCTCGAGCAGTACTTC. Translating gives CASSPGLALEQYF.

The chain uses TRBV6-1 and TRBJ2-7; no definite D call. The CDR3 is made up of 13 amino acids. The V gene's germline CDR1 is MNHNS and CDR2 SASEGT. Trimming stripped 3 bases from V and 1 base from J, with 7 bases between. The CDR3 protein is CASSENYSYEQYF. For the CDR3, the DNA is TGTGCCAGCAGTGAGAACTATTCCTACGAGCAGTACTTC.

The rearrangement uses TRBV4-1 and TRBJ2-3; weak D call: TRBD2 (5 bases). Germline V gene sequence: CDR1 MGHRA, CDR2 YSYEKL. The CDR3 extends over 17 amino acids. V gave up 0 bases and J gave up 2 bases, with 15 bases separating them. The CDR3 reads CASSQDNEGPYTDTQYF. The CDR3 DNA is TGCGCCAGCAGCCAAGATAATGAGGGCCCTTACACAGATACGCAGTATTTT.

V is TRBV7-8 and J is TRBJ1-2; D may be TRBD1 (5 bases). Trimming left V 0 bases short and J 3 bases short, with 8 bases between. The CDR3 totals 14 residues. Germline CDR1 is SGHVS and CDR2 is FQNEAQ. CDR3 nucleotides: TGTGCCAGCAGCTTAGCCCAGGGAGACTATGGCTACACCTTC. It is translated as CASSLAQGDYGYTF.

Points on this clone: Other DNA sequences within the sample encode an identical CDR3. The V and J genes are TRBV13 and TRBJ1-1; 7 nucleotides match TRBD1. The junction had 2 bases not matched to a gene; V was cut back by 4 bases and J by 3 bases. Per the germline V gene, CDR1 is PRHDT and CDR2 is FYEKMQ (reference sequence). CDR3 length: 13 amino acids. The CDR3 DNA reads as TGTGCCAGCAGCTCTACAGGGGACACTGAAGCTTTCTTT. Translated, it gives CASSSTGDTEAFF. Full variable domain (outside the CDR3, taken from reference TRBV13 and TRBJ1-1): AAGVIQSPRHLIKEKRETATLKCYPIPRHDTVYWYQQGPGQDPQFLISFYEKMQSDKGSIPDRFSAQQFSDYHSELNMSSLELGDSALYFCASSSTGDTEAFFGQGTRLTVV.